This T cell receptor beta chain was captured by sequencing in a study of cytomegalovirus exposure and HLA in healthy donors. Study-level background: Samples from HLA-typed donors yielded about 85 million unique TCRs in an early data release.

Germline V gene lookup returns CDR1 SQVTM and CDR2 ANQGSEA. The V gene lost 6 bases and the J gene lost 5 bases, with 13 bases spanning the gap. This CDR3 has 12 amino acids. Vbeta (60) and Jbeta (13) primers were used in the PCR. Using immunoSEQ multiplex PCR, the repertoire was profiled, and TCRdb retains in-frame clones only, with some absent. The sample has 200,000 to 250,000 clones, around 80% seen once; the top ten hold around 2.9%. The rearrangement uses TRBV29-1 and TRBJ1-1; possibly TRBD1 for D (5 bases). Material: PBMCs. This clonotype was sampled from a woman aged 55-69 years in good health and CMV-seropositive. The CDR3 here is CSVGSGITEAFF. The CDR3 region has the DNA TGCAGCGTCGGATCAGGGATTACTGAAGCTTTCTTT.